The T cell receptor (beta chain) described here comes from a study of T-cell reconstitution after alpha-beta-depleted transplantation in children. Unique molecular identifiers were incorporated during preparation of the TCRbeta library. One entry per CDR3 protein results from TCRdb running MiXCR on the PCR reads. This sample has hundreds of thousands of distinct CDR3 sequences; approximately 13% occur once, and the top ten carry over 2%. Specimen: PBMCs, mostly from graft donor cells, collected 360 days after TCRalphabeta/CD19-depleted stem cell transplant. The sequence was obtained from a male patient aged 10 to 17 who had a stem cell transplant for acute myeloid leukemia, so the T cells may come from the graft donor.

DNA of the CDR3: TGCAGTGCTACACCAGGGGGCATGACCTACGAGCAGTACTTC. This gives the protein CSATPGGMTYEQYF. This chain uses TRBV20-1 with TRBJ2-7; 8 bases line up with TRBD1. The CDR3 runs 14 residues. CDR1 DFQATT and CDR2 SNEGSKA come from the germline V gene (reference sequence). The J segment lost 2 bases and the V segment lost 4 bases, leaving 7 bases of the junction unmatched.